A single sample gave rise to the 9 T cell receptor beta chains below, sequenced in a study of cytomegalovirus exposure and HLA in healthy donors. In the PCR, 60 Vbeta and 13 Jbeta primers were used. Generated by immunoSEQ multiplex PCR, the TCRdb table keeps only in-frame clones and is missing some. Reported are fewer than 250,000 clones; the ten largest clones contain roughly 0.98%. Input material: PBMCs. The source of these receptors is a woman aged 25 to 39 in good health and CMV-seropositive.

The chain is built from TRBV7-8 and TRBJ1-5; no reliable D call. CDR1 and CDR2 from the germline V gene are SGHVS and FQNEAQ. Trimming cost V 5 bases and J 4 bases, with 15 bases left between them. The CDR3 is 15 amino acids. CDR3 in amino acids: CASSPDKGRNQPQHF. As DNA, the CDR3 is TGTGCCAGCAGCCCCGATAAAGGGAGAAATCAGCCCCAGCATTTT.

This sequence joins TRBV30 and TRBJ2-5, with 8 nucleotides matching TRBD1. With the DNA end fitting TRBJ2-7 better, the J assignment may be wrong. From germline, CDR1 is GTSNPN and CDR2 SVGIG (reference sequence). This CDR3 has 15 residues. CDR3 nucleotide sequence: TGTGCCTGGAGTGTACCCGGGCAGGGGGCGTTCGAGCAGTACTTC. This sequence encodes CAWSVPGQGAFEQYF.

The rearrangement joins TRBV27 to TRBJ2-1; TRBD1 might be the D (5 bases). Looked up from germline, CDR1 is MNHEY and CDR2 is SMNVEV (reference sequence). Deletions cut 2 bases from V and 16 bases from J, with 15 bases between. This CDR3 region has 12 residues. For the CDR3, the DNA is TGTGCCAGCAGTTTAAGGGGATCTGAACCCTTCTTC. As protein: CASSLRGSEPFF.

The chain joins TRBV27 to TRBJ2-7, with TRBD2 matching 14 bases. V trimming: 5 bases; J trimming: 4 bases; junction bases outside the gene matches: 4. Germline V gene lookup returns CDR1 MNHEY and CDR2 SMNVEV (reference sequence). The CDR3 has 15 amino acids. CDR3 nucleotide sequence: TGTGCCAGCAGTCCGGGGACTAGCGGGAGTTACGAGCAGTACTTC. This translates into CASSPGTSGSYEQYF.

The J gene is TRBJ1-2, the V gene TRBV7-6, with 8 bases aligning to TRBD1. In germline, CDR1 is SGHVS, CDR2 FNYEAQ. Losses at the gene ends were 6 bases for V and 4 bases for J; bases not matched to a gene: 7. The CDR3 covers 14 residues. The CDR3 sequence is CASSSRTGSYGYTF. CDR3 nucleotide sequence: TGTGCCAGCAGTTCGCGGACAGGGTCCTATGGCTACACCTTC.

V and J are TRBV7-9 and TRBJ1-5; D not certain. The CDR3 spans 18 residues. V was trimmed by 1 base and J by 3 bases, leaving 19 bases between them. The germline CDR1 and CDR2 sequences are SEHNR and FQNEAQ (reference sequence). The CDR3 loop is CASSLGLEAGASNQPQHF. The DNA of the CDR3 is TGTGCCAGCAGCTTAGGCTTAGAGGCGGGAGCCTCCAATCAGCCCCAGCATTTT.

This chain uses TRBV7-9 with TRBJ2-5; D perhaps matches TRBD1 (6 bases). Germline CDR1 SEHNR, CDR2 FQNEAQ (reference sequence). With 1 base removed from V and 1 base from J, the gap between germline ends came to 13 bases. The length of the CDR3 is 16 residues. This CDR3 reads CASSLGAGAFQETQYF. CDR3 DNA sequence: TGTGCCAGCAGCTTAGGGGCAGGGGCTTTCCAAGAGACCCAGTACTTC. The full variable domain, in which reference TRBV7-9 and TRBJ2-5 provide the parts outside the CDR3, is DTGVSQNPRHKITKRGQNVTFRCDPISEHNRLYWYRQTLGQGPEFLTYFQNEAQLEKSRLLSDRFSAERPKGSFSTLEIQRTEQGDSAMYLCASSLGAGAFQETQYFGPGTRLLVL.

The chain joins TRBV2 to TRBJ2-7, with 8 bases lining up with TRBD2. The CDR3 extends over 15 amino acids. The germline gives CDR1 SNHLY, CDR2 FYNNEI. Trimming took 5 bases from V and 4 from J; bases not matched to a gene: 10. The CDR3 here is CASSLQAGALYEQYF. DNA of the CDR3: TGTGCCAGCAGTCTCCAAGCGGGAGCACTATACGAGCAGTACTTC.

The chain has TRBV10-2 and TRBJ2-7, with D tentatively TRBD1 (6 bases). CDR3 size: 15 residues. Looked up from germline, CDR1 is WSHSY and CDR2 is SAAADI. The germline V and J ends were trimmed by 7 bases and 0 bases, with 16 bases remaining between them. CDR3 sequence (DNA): TGCGCCAGCAAATTGACCACAGGGAACTCCTACGAGCAGTACTTC. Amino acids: CASKLTTGNSYEQYF.